Listed below are T cell receptor beta chains from one sample, sequenced in a study of cytomegalovirus exposure and HLA in healthy donors. Clones were sequenced by immunoSEQ multiplex PCR, and TCRdb holds only the in-frame ones, with some missing. This sample carries about 140,000 clones, approximately 80% of them seen once, and the ten largest clones take 1.8%. The specimen was PBMCs. The receptors stem from a female donor in good health and CMV-seropositive. Both conserved end residues are part of each CDR3. The order of the fields is CDR3 DNA, CDR3 protein, J gene, D gene, V gene, clone size. D genes are given only for firm matches. The size entry is marked missing in some rows and otherwise reads once, few, many or a size class.

TGTGCCAGCAGCCCCAAAGCTAGCGGGAGCTACGAGCAGTACTTC	CASSPKASGSYEQYF	TRBJ2-7	TRBD2	TRBV7-2	.
TGTGCCAGCAGCTACGGAACAGGAGTCACTGAAGCTTTCTTT	CASSYGTGVTEAFF	TRBJ1-1	.	TRBV11-2	.
TGCAGCGTTGCTTCATTGAGTGGGCGACAGGGGGACTACGAGCAGTACTTC	CSVASLSGRQGDYEQYF	TRBJ2-7	TRBD1	TRBV29-1	once
TGTGCCAGCAGCCCGTCCTTGGGGAGGGAATCTATGAATGGCTACACCTTC	CASSPSLGRESMNGYTF	TRBJ1-2	.	TRBV11-2	.
TGTGCCAGTAGTATCGTAGGGGGTGGTCAGCCCCAGCATTTT	CASSIVGGGQPQHF	TRBJ1-5	.	TRBV19	.
TGTGCCAGCAGCTCTTTGACAGGGGGCACAGATACGCAGTATTTT	CASSSLTGGTDTQYF	TRBJ2-3	TRBD1	TRBV5-4	.
TGTGCCAGCAGTGAAGATAGAATCCGCTACACCTTC	CASSEDRIRYTF	TRBJ1-2	.	TRBV6-1	.
TGTGCCAGCAGCCAAGTGACTGGGGAGACTAATGAAAAACTGTTTTTT	CASSQVTGETNEKLFF	TRBJ1-4	.	TRBV14	.
TGCGCCAGCAGCGAAGGGACAGGGGATGGTGAGCAGTTCTTC	CASSEGTGDGEQFF	TRBJ2-1	TRBD1	TRBV4-1	.
TGTGCCAGCAGCTCACAGGGAGACGGCTACACCTTC	CASSSQGDGYTF	TRBJ1-2	.	TRBV5-6	once
TGTGCCAGTAGCCCCGGGACAGGAGGAATTAATGAAAAACTGTTTTTT	CASSPGTGGINEKLFF	TRBJ1-4	TRBD1	TRBV19	once
TGTGCCAGCTCGGGACAGACGAACACCGGGGAGCTGTTTTTT	CASSGQTNTGELFF	TRBJ2-2	TRBD1	TRBV5-5	.
TGTGCCAGCAGCTCTCGGTCGGCGGGGGGTGGGAACACAGATACGCAGTATTTT	CASSSRSAGGGNTDTQYF	TRBJ2-3	TRBD2	TRBV7-9	.
TGTGCCAGCCAACCGGGACAGCTTAAGATCACTGAAGCTTTCTTT	CASQPGQLKITEAFF	TRBJ1-1	TRBD1	TRBV6-1	once
TGCGCCAGCAGCCAAAAAACGGGACAGCACACCGGGGAGCTGTTTTTT	CASSQKTGQHTGELFF	TRBJ2-2	TRBD1	TRBV4-1	.
TGTGCCAGCAGCTCCTTGGGCTCGAACACCGGGGAGCTGTTTTTT	CASSSLGSNTGELFF	TRBJ2-2	.	TRBV7-9	.
TGTGCCAGTAGAGTCAGGGGTCAGGAGACCCAGTACTTC	CASRVRGQETQYF	TRBJ2-5	.	TRBV19	few
TGTGCCAGCAGCCAACTAGGTGGACTAGCGGGGGGGCCCCCGGGCGAGCAGTACTTC	CASSQLGGLAGGPPGEQYF	TRBJ2-7	TRBD2	TRBV7-9	.
TGTGCCAGCAGAGGGGGGGGCGCCGGGGGAAACACCATATATTTT	CASRGGGAGGNTIYF	TRBJ1-3	.	TRBV11-2	.
TGTGCCAGCAGCTCCCAGGGTTCACCCCTCCACTTT	CASSSQGSPLHF	TRBJ1-6	.	TRBV7-2	.
TGCGCCAGCAGCTTAGACAGGGGAGGCACTGAAGCTTTCTTT	CASSLDRGGTEAFF	TRBJ1-1	TRBD1	TRBV5-1	.
TGTGCCAGCAGCTTTGGGGACAGTAATTTTTACTTC	CASSFGDSNFYF	TRBJ2-7	TRBD1	TRBV11-2	.
TGCGCCAGCAGCTCGGCAGGGGCGTTGAACACTGAAGCTTTCTTT	CASSSAGALNTEAFF	TRBJ1-1	.	TRBV5-1	.
TGCGCCAGCAGATCCACAGGGGGTGACTATGGCTACACCTTC	CASRSTGGDYGYTF	TRBJ1-2	TRBD1	TRBV5-1	.
TGTGCCAGCAGTTCTACGGGACAGAACTCCTACGAGCAGTACTTC	CASSSTGQNSYEQYF	TRBJ2-7	TRBD1	TRBV28	.